This T cell receptor (beta chain) is from a study of T cell responses to AZD1222 COVID-19 vaccine. V lost 9 bases to trimming and J lost 1 base; unmatched junction nucleotides: 4. CDR1 and CDR2 from the germline V gene are MNHEY and SVGAGI. The CDR3 runs to 13 residues. This clone was detected once. Libraries were prepared by immunoSEQ multiplex PCR; TCRdb keeps only in-frame clonotypes and omits some of them. In the table there are 150,000 to 200,000 clones, 80% to 95% of which are singletons. The TCR sequence derives from an adult who received the AZD1222 COVID-19 vaccine. The J gene is TRBJ2-3, the V gene TRBV6-5, with TRBD2 identical over 7 bases. Sequenced here: peripheral blood, sampled 28 days after the second AZD1222 dose. CDR3 in amino acids: CASIAGRTDTQYF. CDR3 DNA: TGTGCCAGTATAGCGGGCCGCACAGATACGCAGTATTTT.